The 7 T cell receptor beta chains below were found in one sample sequenced in a study of blood T cell repertoires in COVID-19. Sequencing was performed with immunoSEQ multiplex PCR; in TCRdb, only in-frame clones are kept and a portion is missing. The data show tens of thousands of clones, around 87% seen once. The source material was peripheral blood. Source of these receptors: a human donor in a cohort sampled during active COVID-19.

The chain uses TRBV28 and TRBJ2-1, with TRBD1 matching 8 bases. V dropped 6 bases and J dropped 1; count of bases not matched to a gene: 2. The CDR3 is 14 residues long. Germline assignment: CDR1 MDHEN and CDR2 SYDVKM. As DNA, the CDR3 is TGTGCCAGCAGAAGGACAGGGTCCTACAATGAGCAGTTCTTC. As protein: CASRRTGSYNEQFF.

Only a few counts were recorded for this clone. The V and J genes are TRBV4-1 and TRBJ1-6; D not resolved. V was pared by 1 base and J by 2 bases, with 9 bases between. The CDR3 is 16 amino acids. The germline V gene has CDR1 MGHRA and CDR2 YSYEKL. CDR3 region: CASSQGAVAYNSPLHF. CDR3 sequence (DNA): TGCGCCAGCAGCCAAGGTGCGGTGGCCTATAATTCACCCCTCCACTTT.

The chain couples TRBV19 to TRBJ2-1; D is undetermined. V lost 7 bases to trimming and J lost 5 bases, with 15 bases between them. Looked up from germline, CDR1 is LNHDA and CDR2 is SQIVND (reference sequence). This CDR3 has 14 residues. The CDR3 spells CASMAEPWDNEQFF. CDR3 nucleotide sequence: TGTGCCAGTATGGCGGAGCCCTGGGACAATGAGCAGTTCTTC.

The chain couples TRBV24-1 to TRBJ2-3; 9 bases are shared with TRBD1. CDR1 and CDR2 (germline): KGHDR, SFDVKD. The junction had 6 bases not matched to a gene; V was cut back by 9 bases and J by 3 bases. The CDR3 is 14 amino acids. CDR3 bases: TGTGCCACCTCCGGGACAGGGAGGACAGATACGCAGTATTTT. It encodes CATSGTGRTDTQYF.

A single count supports this clone. V usage is TRBV7-9 and J usage is TRBJ2-2; 9 bases match TRBD2. This CDR3 has 15 amino acids. The trim removed 8 bases at V and 5 bases at J, leaving 9 bases unmatched. Germline CDR1 and CDR2: SEHNR and FQNEAQ (reference sequence). The CDR3 protein is CASGDPGLATGELFF. The CDR3 nucleotides read TGTGCCAGCGGGGACCCGGGACTAGCTACCGGGGAGCTGTTTTTT.

This sequence joins TRBV29-1 and TRBJ1-2; 10 bases line up with TRBD1. Germline V gene data show CDR1 as SQVTM and CDR2 as ANQGSEA. The CDR3 consists of 13 residues. The V and J ends lost 6 bases and 4 bases, in that order; junction bases with no gene match: 5. CDR3 nucleotide sequence: TGCAGCGTAGGACAGGGGGGAGTCTATGGCTACACCTTC. It codes for CSVGQGGVYGYTF.

CDR3: CASSIDGETYEQYF. CDR3 nucleotide sequence: TGTGCCAGTAGTATAGACGGAGAAACCTACGAGCAGTACTTC. The rearrangement joins TRBV19 to TRBJ2-7; the D is unclear. Between the trimmed V and J ends, which lost 0 bases and 2 bases, there was a span of 8 bases. Per the germline V gene, CDR1 is LNHDA and CDR2 is SQIVND (reference sequence). CDR3 length equals 14 residues.